The 27 T cell receptor beta chains listed next were all sequenced from one sample in a study of blood T cell repertoires in COVID-19 (dated by TCRdb to about 2020). Receptor amplification or capture employed the immunoSEQ multiplex PCR assay. Imported from immuneACCESS, the table was reduced by TCRdb to in-frame sequences with V and J called. These copies leave out some clones; in studies compared against another copy, an unresolved V gene accounts for under half, and the cause of the remainder is not known. Here the sample has just over 250,000 clones; 80% to 95% occur a single time. Together, the top ten hold approximately 2.5% of the sample. The sample taken for sequencing was peripheral blood. These TCRs come from a person aged 18 to 35 with COVID-19, enrolled during active disease.

The chain recombines TRBV6-6 with TRBJ2-3; D gene ambiguous. V was pared by 7 bases and J by 2 bases, with 7 bases between. Per the germline V gene, CDR1 is MNHNY and CDR2 is SVGAGI (reference sequence). This CDR3 comprises 12 residues. As DNA, the CDR3 is TGTGCCAGCATTTCAGACACAGATACGCAGTATTTT. Its translation: CASISDTDTQYF.

The chain couples TRBV27 to TRBJ2-1; TRBD1 is a possible D gene (6 bases). Deletions cut 5 bases from V and 4 bases from J, with 6 bases between. The CDR3 has 12 amino acids. CDR1 is MNHEY, CDR2 SMNVEV, per germline (reference sequence). For the CDR3, the DNA is TGTGCCAGCAGTCAGGGGTACAATGAGCAGTTCTTC. This translates into CASSQGYNEQFF.

The chain uses TRBV2 and TRBJ2-3, with D perhaps TRBD2 (6 bases). Germline CDR1 SNHLY, CDR2 FYNNEI. This CDR3 has 13 amino acids. The germline V and J ends were trimmed by 10 bases and 2 bases, with 13 bases remaining between them. DNA of the CDR3: TGTGCCACCGGACGGGAGTCCACAGATACGCAGTATTTT. Protein product: CATGRESTDTQYF.

The chain has TRBV7-8 and TRBJ2-3; TRBD2 matches at 9 bases. The CDR3 loop spans 15 amino acids. Germline V gene data show CDR1 as SGHVS and CDR2 as FQNEAQ. With V trimmed by 4 bases and J by 1 base, 3 bases remained unmatched. The CDR3: CASSSRLAGTDTQYF. DNA for the CDR3: TGTGCCAGCAGCTCAAGACTAGCGGGCACAGATACGCAGTATTTT.

The genes are TRBV4-1 and TRBJ2-3, with D possibly TRBD2 on 5 matching bases. The CDR3 is 19 residues long. Germline V gene data show CDR1 as MGHRA and CDR2 as YSYEKL. V was shortened by 1 base and J by 5 bases, with 25 bases between the two germline ends. The CDR3 DNA sequence: TGCGCCAGCAGCCAAGGAAGAGTTCGGACTTCACGGAGTAAAGATACGCAGTATTTT. Translation gives CASSQGRVRTSRSKDTQYF.

The chain joins TRBV11-2 to TRBJ2-7; D unresolved. The CDR3 covers 14 residues. CDR1 SGHAT and CDR2 FQNNGV come from the germline V gene. The V gene lost 6 bases and the J gene lost 2 bases, with 14 bases spanning the gap. CDR3 sequence reads: CASRYYREPYEQYF. Here the CDR3 DNA reads TGTGCCAGCAGATATTACAGAGAGCCCTACGAGCAGTACTTC. Variable domain in full (rest from reference TRBV11-2 and TRBJ2-7): EAGVAQSPRYKIIEKRQSVAFWCNPISGHATLYWYQQILGQGPKLLIQFQNNGVVDDSQLPKDRFSAERLKGVDSTLKIQPAKLEDSAVYLCASRYYREPYEQYFGPGTRLTVT.

V usage is TRBV30 and J usage is TRBJ2-2, with D uncertain. Germline V gene data show CDR1 as GTSNPN and CDR2 as SVGIG (reference sequence). V lost 2 bases, J lost 3 bases, and 10 bases lay in between. CDR3 size: 14 residues. The CDR3 DNA is TGTGCCTGGAGTAGAAACACCGACACCGGGGAGCTGTTTTTT. Its translation: CAWSRNTDTGELFF.

This clone was picked up one time. The rearrangement links TRBV28 to TRBJ2-5; D unresolved. V gave up 6 bases and J gave up 3 bases, with 5 bases separating them. The germline V gene has CDR1 MDHEN and CDR2 SYDVKM. This CDR3 has 11 residues. The chain's CDR3 is CASRREETQYF. The CDR3 DNA reads TGTGCCAGCAGGCGAGAAGAGACCCAGTACTTC. The full variable domain, with the rest looked up from reference TRBV28 and TRBJ2-5, is DVKVTQSSRYLVKRTGEKVFLECVQDMDHENMFWYRQDPGLGLRLIYFSYDVKMKEKGDIPEGYSVSREKKERFSLILESASTNQTSMYLCASRREETQYFGPGTRLLVL.

V and J are TRBV30 and TRBJ2-7; weak D call: TRBD1 (5 bases). CDR1 is GTSNPN, CDR2 SVGIG, per germline (reference sequence). The CDR3 has 14 residues. Trimming removed 3 bases at V and 7 bases at J, with 19 bases between. CDR3 coding DNA: TGTGCCTGGAGCTTGGGAAGGGGTTTGGAGGAGCAGTACTTC. The encoded protein is CAWSLGRGLEEQYF.

The chain couples TRBV5-6 to TRBJ2-3; D is unresolved. Trimming pared 4 bases from V and 2 bases from J, leaving 5 bases between. CDR1 and CDR2 (germline): SGHDT, YYEEEE. CDR3 size: 12 residues. CDR3: CASSLNTDTQYF. The CDR3 region has the DNA TGTGCCAGCAGCCTAAACACAGATACGCAGTATTTT.

This chain connects TRBV5-1 to TRBJ2-7; D call uncertain. The CDR3 is 15 residues long. Looked up from germline, CDR1 is SGHRS and CDR2 is YFSETQ. Trimming stripped 0 bases from V and 5 bases from J, with 15 bases between. CDR3 nucleotide sequence: TGCGCCAGCAGCTTGGCCATCCCCGCAGGCGACGAGCAGTACTTC. Translating it yields CASSLAIPAGDEQYF.

This clone was seen only once. V and J are TRBV7-9 and TRBJ1-5; TRBD1 might be the D (5 bases). Germline V lookup: CDR1 SEHNR, CDR2 FQNEAQ (reference sequence). The V and J ends lost 3 bases and 2 bases respectively, with 8 bases between them. This CDR3 region has 14 residues. DNA of the CDR3: TGTGCCAGCAGCTTCGACAGTGGCAATCAGCCCCAGCATTTT. Amino acid sequence: CASSFDSGNQPQHF.

Concerning this clone: Other DNA sequences in the sample encode the same CDR3. This sequence joins TRBV7-9 and TRBJ1-1; 7 bases match TRBD1. Germline V gives CDR1 SEHNR, CDR2 FQNEAQ (reference sequence). CDR3 size: 13 residues. V gave up 6 bases and J gave up 5 bases; unmatched junction bases: 6. The CDR3 DNA follows: TGTGCCAGCAGACAGGGGTCGGGAACTGAAGCTTTCTTT. It specifies CASRQGSGTEAFF.

The gene calls are TRBV11-2 and TRBJ2-1; 10 bases agree with TRBD2. Germline V gives CDR1 SGHAT, CDR2 FQNNGV. Trimming took 1 base from V and 8 from J; bases not matched to a gene: 8. The CDR3 contains 16 residues. The CDR3 here is CASSLGLAGAMYEQFF. Written as DNA, the CDR3 is TGTGCCAGCAGCTTAGGCCTAGCGGGAGCAATGTATGAGCAGTTCTTC.

V usage is TRBV28 and J usage is TRBJ1-1, with a weak D call TRBD1 (5 bases). Trimming stripped 3 bases from V and 6 bases from J, with 8 bases between. The CDR3 sequence is 12 residues long. Germline V lookup: CDR1 MDHEN, CDR2 SYDVKM. Here the CDR3 DNA reads TGTGCCAGCAGTTTTTGGGGCTCTGAAGCTTTCTTT. Translating gives CASSFWGSEAFF. Looking up the rest from reference TRBV28 and TRBJ1-1 gives the full variable domain: DVKVTQSSRYLVKRTGEKVFLECVQDMDHENMFWYRQDPGLGLRLIYFSYDVKMKEKGDIPEGYSVSREKKERFSLILESASTNQTSMYLCASSFWGSEAFFGQGTRLTVV.

This clone was counted a single time. This sequence joins TRBV7-9 and TRBJ2-1; TRBD2 aligns across 8 bases. Germline V gene data show CDR1 as SEHNR and CDR2 as FQNEAQ (reference sequence). The trim removed 0 bases at V and 7 bases at J, leaving 5 bases unmatched. The CDR3 has 15 residues. Here the CDR3 reads CASSLALGLANEQFF. The CDR3 nucleotides read TGTGCCAGCAGCTTAGCCCTAGGACTAGCAAATGAGCAGTTCTTC. The full variable domain, rest sourced from reference TRBV7-9 and TRBJ2-1, is DTGVSQNPRHKITKRGQNVTFRCDPISEHNRLYWYRQTLGQGPEFLTYFQNEAQLEKSRLLSDRFSAERPKGSFSTLEIQRTEQGDSAMYLCASSLALGLANEQFFGPGTRLTVL.

V is TRBV10-2 and J is TRBJ1-5; no clear D gene. Germline assignment: CDR1 WSHSY and CDR2 SAAADI. V lost 3 bases to trimming and J lost 11 bases, with 11 bases between them. The CDR3 is made up of 12 amino acids. CDR3 bases: TGCGCCAGCAGTGATTCGGACTGGTCCCAGCATTTT. Encoded protein: CASSDSDWSQHF.

The CDR3 DNA sequence: TGTGCCAGCAGCTTAGCCGCTGTTGGTGGTAGCGGGAGGGCAGTGACCTGGTTCTTC. Amino acids: CASSLAAVGGSGRAVTWFF. J is TRBJ2-1 and V is TRBV7-6, with 11 bases fitting TRBD2. The CDR3 runs to 19 residues. Trimming cost V 0 bases and J 15 bases; bases outside gene matches: 22. Germline V gene data show CDR1 as SGHVS and CDR2 as FNYEAQ. Full variable domain (rest looked up from reference TRBV7-6 and TRBJ2-1): GAGVSQSPRYKVTKRGQDVALRCDPISGHVSLYWYRQALGQGPEFLTYFNYEAQQDKSGLPNDRFSAERPEGSISTLTIQRTEQRDSAMYRCASSLAAVGGSGRAVTWFFGPGTRLTVL.

The chain employs TRBV24-1 and TRBJ2-3, with D possibly TRBD1 on 6 matching bases. Germline V lookup: CDR1 KGHDR, CDR2 SFDVKD. This CDR3 contains 13 residues. Between the trimmed V and J ends, which lost 4 bases and 9 bases, there was a span of 13 bases. The CDR3 spells CATSDRTVGTQYF. For the CDR3, the DNA is TGTGCCACCAGTGACCGGACAGTTGGGACGCAGTATTTT.

The chain has TRBV6-5 and TRBJ1-1; the match to TRBD1 covers 7 bases. V trimming: 7 bases; J trimming: 11 bases; junction bases outside the gene matches: 13. The germline V gene encodes CDR1 MNHEY and CDR2 SVGAGI. This CDR3 contains 13 residues. The DNA for the CDR3 is TGTGCCAGCATGGGAACAGGGGCTCTTGAGGCTTTCTTT. Its translation: CASMGTGALEAFF.

The chain joins TRBV18 to TRBJ2-1; 7 bases are a match to TRBD1. Germline lookup yields CDR1 KGHSH and CDR2 LQKENI. The CDR3 is 15 residues long. J lost 2 bases, V lost 5 bases, and 6 bases had no gene match. In DNA form, the CDR3 reads TGTGCCAGCTCAACCCGACAGGGCCCCTACAATGAGCAGTTCTTC. Its protein product is CASSTRQGPYNEQFF.

This clone came up once. The chain employs TRBV7-6 and TRBJ2-7; 8 bases agree with TRBD1. V shed 5 bases, J shed 2 bases, and the junction held 8 bases outside the gene matches. This CDR3 contains 15 residues. Germline CDR1 reads SGHVS; CDR2 reads FNYEAQ. The CDR3 region is CASSANLDRAYEQYF. CDR3 nucleotide sequence: TGTGCCAGCAGCGCCAACCTGGACAGGGCCTACGAGCAGTACTTC.

This chain joins TRBV4-1 and TRBJ2-3; perhaps TRBD1 as D (6 bases). The CDR3 contains 16 residues. Trimming cost V 0 bases and J 5 bases, with 15 bases left between them. CDR1 MGHRA and CDR2 YSYEKL come from the germline V gene. The CDR3, as DNA: TGCGCCAGCAGCCAAGATCCTTTCCAGGGGAAAGATACGCAGTATTTT. This sequence encodes CASSQDPFQGKDTQYF.

The V gene is TRBV5-5, the J gene TRBJ1-1; TRBD1 is a possible D gene (6 bases). Germline CDR1 is SGHKS and CDR2 is YYEKEE (reference sequence). CDR3 length equals 13 residues. V lost 2 bases, J lost 4 bases, and 9 bases lay in between. The CDR3: CASSFQGTTEAFF. CDR3 DNA sequence: TGTGCCAGCAGCTTTCAGGGGACCACTGAAGCTTTCTTT.

The rearrangement uses TRBV24-1 and TRBJ2-1, with 12 bases matching TRBD2. This CDR3 region has 17 residues. The germline V gene has CDR1 KGHDR and CDR2 SFDVKD. J gave up 9 bases and V 2 bases, and 10 bases lay outside the gene matches. The chain's CDR3 is CATSDSIRTSGNVEQFF. The CDR3 DNA sequence: TGTGCCACCAGTGATTCGATAAGGACTAGCGGGAACGTTGAGCAGTTCTTC.

The chain recombines TRBV5-1 with TRBJ2-2, with TRBD2 matching over 10 bases. V lost 5 bases, J lost 2 bases, and 12 bases stayed unmatched. CDR1 and CDR2 from the germline V gene are SGHRS and YFSETQ. The CDR3 spans 18 residues. Here the CDR3 reads CASSRAPGTSVNTGELFF. The CDR3 DNA reads TGCGCCAGCAGTCGTGCCCCCGGGACTAGCGTTAACACCGGGGAGCTGTTTTTT. The entire variable domain, with the rest obtained from reference TRBV5-1 and TRBJ2-2, is as follows: KAGVTQTPRYLIKTRGQQVTLSCSPISGHRSVSWYQQTPGQGLQFLFEYFSETQRNKGNFPGRFSGRQFSNSRSEMNVSTLELGDSALYLCASSRAPGTSVNTGELFFGEGSRLTVL.

The V call is TRBV7-9, the J call TRBJ1-4; no definite D call. V was trimmed by 5 bases and J by 7 bases, leaving 14 bases between them. The length of the CDR3 is 14 residues. The germline V gene encodes CDR1 SEHNR and CDR2 FQNEAQ (reference sequence). The CDR3 sequence: CASSPPRSGEKLFF. The CDR3 DNA is TGTGCCAGCAGCCCCCCCCGGAGTGGTGAAAAACTGTTTTTT.